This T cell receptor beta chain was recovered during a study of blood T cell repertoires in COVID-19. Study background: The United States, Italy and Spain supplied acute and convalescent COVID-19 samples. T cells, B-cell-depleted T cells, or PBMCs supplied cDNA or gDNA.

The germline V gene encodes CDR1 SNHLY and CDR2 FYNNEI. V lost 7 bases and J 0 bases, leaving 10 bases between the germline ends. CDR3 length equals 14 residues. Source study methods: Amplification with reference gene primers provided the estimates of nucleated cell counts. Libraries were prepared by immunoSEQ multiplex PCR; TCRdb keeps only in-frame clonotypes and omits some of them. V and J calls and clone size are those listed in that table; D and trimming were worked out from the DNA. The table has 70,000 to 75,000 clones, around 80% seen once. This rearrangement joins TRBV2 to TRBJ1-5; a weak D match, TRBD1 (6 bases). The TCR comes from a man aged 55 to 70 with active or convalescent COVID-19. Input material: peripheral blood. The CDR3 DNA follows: TGTGCCAGCACAGGGGCGCTTAGCAATCAGCCCCAGCATTTT. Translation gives CASTGALSNQPQHF.